This T cell receptor (beta chain) was sequenced in a study of T-cell reconstitution after alpha-beta-depleted transplantation in children. This clonotype was counted at least ten times. Germline V gene data show CDR1 as SGHRS and CDR2 as YFSETQ. The junction had 1 base not matched to a gene; V was cut back by 3 bases and J by 2 bases. The CDR3 extends over 13 amino acids. A library of TCRbeta sequences, prepared with unique molecular identifiers, was generated. TCRdb reprocessed the PCR reads via MiXCR and lists one record per CDR3 protein. Among about 540,000 distinct CDR3 sequences listed, around 20% were seen once.

The chain links TRBV5-1 to TRBJ2-7, with TRBD1 matching 8 bases. The source was PBMCs from the stem cell graft donor, collected from the stem cell graft. This receptor was taken from a human donor who donated a stem cell graft to a child with acute lymphoblastic leukemia. DNA for the CDR3: TGCGCCAGCAGCTCGACAGGGGCCTACGAGCAGTACTTC. It encodes CASSSTGAYEQYF.